These 23 T cell receptor beta chains were all obtained from the same sample, sequenced in a study of blood T cell repertoires in COVID-19. Clones were read by immunoSEQ multiplex PCR, and TCRdb kept only the in-frame ones, dropping some. This sample carries 170,000 or so clones, 75% to 90% of them seen once, and the ten largest clones take under 10%. The specimen was peripheral blood. Source of these receptors: a woman in her 70s with COVID-19, enrolled during active disease.

V is TRBV19 and J is TRBJ1-5; no firm D call. This CDR3 contains 13 residues. The V and J ends lost 6 bases and 5 bases respectively, with 11 bases between them. Germline V lookup: CDR1 LNHDA, CDR2 SQIVND (reference sequence). CDR3: CASRDRTDQPQHF. CDR3 nucleotide sequence: TGTGCCAGTAGGGACCGGACTGATCAGCCCCAGCATTTT. Full variable domain (missing parts from reference TRBV19 and TRBJ1-5): DGGITQSPKYLFRKEGQNVTLSCEQNLNHDAMYWYRQDPGQGLRLIYYSQIVNDFQKGDIAEGYSVSREKKESFPLTVTSAQKNPTAFYLCASRDRTDQPQHFGDGTRLSIL.

The chain combines TRBV4-3 with TRBJ2-1, with TRBD1 matching over 8 bases. The CDR3 spans 16 residues. V shed 1 base and J 2 bases; nucleotides not matched to a gene: 4. Looked up from germline, CDR1 is LGHNA and CDR2 is YSLEER. The CDR3 loop is CASSQGWTGTYNEQFF. CDR3 bases: TGCGCCAGCAGCCAAGGGTGGACAGGGACCTACAATGAGCAGTTCTTC.

The rearrangement joins TRBV16 to TRBJ2-1; tentative D call: TRBD2 (5 bases). Germline assignment: CDR1 KGHSY and CDR2 FQNENV. With 4 bases removed from V and 5 bases from J, the gap between germline ends came to 18 bases. This CDR3 is 16 amino acids long. The DNA of the CDR3 is TGTGCCAGCAGCCCACGTCGGGGTCGTTCGAACAATGAGCAGTTCTTC. Translating gives CASSPRRGRSNNEQFF.

This clone has more than one count but fewer than ten. V is TRBV28 and J is TRBJ2-1; 7 positions agree with TRBD2. Germline lookup yields CDR1 MDHEN and CDR2 SYDVKM. The V segment lost 4 bases and the J segment 10 bases; nucleotides outside the gene matches: 10. The CDR3 is 14 amino acids. CDR3 bases: TGTGCCAGCAGTTCCTCGCGGGAGCTCGGGGAGCAGTTCTTC. Its protein product is CASSSSRELGEQFF. Based on the CDR3 plus reference TRBV28 and TRBJ2-1, the full variable domain is DVKVTQSSRYLVKRTGEKVFLECVQDMDHENMFWYRQDPGLGLRLIYFSYDVKMKEKGDIPEGYSVSREKKERFSLILESASTNQTSMYLCASSSSRELGEQFFGPGTRLTVL.

This clone has more than one count but fewer than ten. V is TRBV5-6 and J is TRBJ1-1, with 10 bases aligning to TRBD1. The CDR3 is made up of 15 amino acids. Losses at the gene ends were 0 bases for V and 5 bases for J; bases not matched to a gene: 4. Looked up from germline, CDR1 is SGHDT and CDR2 is YYEEEE. The CDR3 sequence: CASSLGPGQGTEAFF. The CDR3 nucleotides read TGTGCCAGCAGCTTGGGGCCGGGACAGGGGACTGAAGCTTTCTTT.

This sequence joins TRBV9 and TRBJ2-7; possible D gene TRBD1, 5 bases. The V gene's germline CDR1 is SGDLS and CDR2 YYNGEE. V was pared by 5 bases and J by 2 bases, with 14 bases between. The CDR3 runs 14 residues. CDR3 coding DNA: TGTGCCAGCAGTTCCCCAGGGCGGCCCTACGAGCAGTACTTC. It translates to CASSSPGRPYEQYF.

The chain links TRBV27 to TRBJ2-2; 8 bases are shared with TRBD1. Germline V gives CDR1 MNHEY, CDR2 SMNVEV (reference sequence). The CDR3 contains 20 residues. Germline trimming cut 5 bases from V and 7 bases from J; bases unmatched to any gene: 24. For the CDR3, the DNA is TGTGCCAGCAGTCTACAAAGACAGGGGAGCCGACTAGGATCGCTCGGGGAGCTGTTTTTT. As protein: CASSLQRQGSRLGSLGELFF.

The J gene is TRBJ2-5, the V gene TRBV28; D might be TRBD1 (6 bases). The CDR3 extends over 16 amino acids. The germline V gene has CDR1 MDHEN and CDR2 SYDVKM. V dropped 5 bases and J dropped 3 bases, with 19 bases sitting between them. CDR3 DNA: TGTGCCAGCAGTCCGCCTCAGGGGCGCAGGGAAGAGACCCAGTACTTC. Amino acids: CASSPPQGRREETQYF.

This clone was counted a few times. The chain is built from TRBV11-3 and TRBJ1-5, with 10 positions matching TRBD1. This CDR3 has 18 amino acids. Trimming took 5 bases from V and 2 from J; bases not matched to a gene: 12. The V gene's germline CDR1 is SGHNT and CDR2 YENEEA. CDR3 coding DNA: TGTGCCAGCAGCCCACCGGGACAGGGGACTTGGGGCAATCAGCCCCAGCATTTT. Its protein product is CASSPPGQGTWGNQPQHF.

This clone was observed a few times. The CDR3 loop reads CASTSSNTGELFF. The DNA of the CDR3 is TGTGCCAGCACCTCCTCTAACACCGGGGAGCTGTTTTTT. This chain uses TRBV2 with TRBJ2-2; D gene ambiguous. Between the trimmed V and J ends, which lost 7 bases and 2 bases, there was a span of 8 bases. Germline V CDR1 and CDR2: SNHLY, FYNNEI. CDR3 size: 13 residues.

This chain joins TRBV6-2 or TRBV6-3 and TRBJ1-1; D perhaps matches TRBD1 (5 bases). Germline V gives CDR1 MNHEY, CDR2 SVGEGT. Trimming shortened V by 3 bases and J by 9 bases, and 23 bases separated the two germline ends. The CDR3 sequence is 16 residues long. CDR3 sequence: CASSYGAAGPASQAFF. DNA for the CDR3: TGTGCCAGCAGTTATGGGGCCGCCGGGCCAGCGAGTCAAGCTTTCTTT.

This clone was recorded only once. The rearrangement joins TRBV10-3 to TRBJ1-2; D might be TRBD1 (5 bases). This CDR3 has 14 amino acids. CDR1 and CDR2 from the germline V gene are ENHRY and SYGVKD. V was shortened by 4 bases and J by 4 bases, with 13 bases between the two germline ends. CDR3 amino acids: CAISAQGVGYGYTF. The CDR3 DNA sequence: TGTGCCATCAGTGCCCAGGGCGTCGGCTATGGCTACACCTTC.

The chain couples TRBV7-9 to TRBJ1-2; unclear D gene. CDR3 size: 17 residues. Trimming left V 5 bases short and J 3 bases short, with 22 bases between. Germline values: CDR1 SEHNR, CDR2 FQNEAQ (reference sequence). CDR3 in amino acids: CASSPEGRVSEDYGYTF. The CDR3 DNA follows: TGTGCCAGCAGCCCAGAGGGCCGTGTCAGCGAGGACTATGGCTACACCTTC.

The chain recombines TRBV19 with TRBJ2-1; no firm D call. Germline V gives CDR1 LNHDA, CDR2 SQIVND (reference sequence). V was pared by 5 bases and J by 0 bases, with 14 bases between. CDR3 length equals 16 residues. The CDR3 spells CASSSGALSSYNEQFF. The CDR3 DNA follows: TGTGCCAGTAGTTCCGGAGCCCTGAGCTCCTACAATGAGCAGTTCTTC.

The table lists this clone with a count of one. Sequence at one end of the junction differs from germline and may be a read error. V gene TRBV7-3 combines with J gene TRBJ2-1, with a possible D match to TRBD2 (6 bases). The CDR3 length is 17 residues. Germline-derived CDR1 and CDR2 are SGHTA and FQGTGA. CDR3 in amino acids: CASSITPGLSSYNEQFF. As DNA, the CDR3 is TGTGCCAGCAGCATAACGCCGGGACTGAGCTCCTACAATGAGCAGTTCTTC. Full variable domain (missing parts from reference TRBV7-3 and TRBJ2-1): GAGVSQTPSNKVTEKGKYVELRCDPISGHTALYWYRQSLGQGPEFLIYFQGTGAADDSGLPNDRFFAVRPEGSVSTLKIQRTERGDSAVYLCASSITPGLSSYNEQFFGPGTRLTVL.

To note about this clone: Other nucleotide sequences in the sample specify the same CDR3. The chain carries TRBV30 and TRBJ1-5, with 7 bases that match TRBD1. Germline V gives CDR1 GTSNPN, CDR2 SVGIG (reference sequence). V lost 2 bases, J lost 7 bases, and 5 bases stayed unmatched. CDR3 length equals 13 residues. The CDR3 nucleotides read TGTGCCTGGAGTCGACAGGGAGGACAGCCCCAGCATTTT. It encodes CAWSRQGGQPQHF.

This sequence joins TRBV11-2 and TRBJ2-7; D is possibly TRBD2 (6 bases). The germline CDR1 and CDR2 sequences are SGHAT and FQNNGV. Trimming removed 5 bases at V and 5 bases at J, with 16 bases between. The CDR3 spans 14 residues. CDR3 nucleotide sequence: TGTGCCAGCAGCCTCGACCGAGGAGGGGACGAGCAGTACTTC. Translating gives CASSLDRGGDEQYF.

CDR3 amino acids: CASSQEQEAGGFQAPLHF. CDR3 sequence (DNA): TGCGCCAGCAGCCAAGAGCAAGAAGCGGGGGGATTCCAGGCACCCCTCCACTTT. V and J are TRBV4-1 and TRBJ1-6, with D maybe TRBD1 (5 bases). Trimming removed 0 bases at V and 11 bases at J, with 23 bases between. The CDR3 totals 18 residues. The germline V gene encodes CDR1 MGHRA and CDR2 YSYEKL.

On this clone: Other nucleotide sequences from this sample produce the same CDR3. The chain is built from TRBV3-1 (or the pseudogene TRBV3-2) and TRBJ1-4; 7 bases are shared with TRBD1. Losses at the gene ends were 3 bases for V and 7 bases for J; bases not matched to a gene: 2. Germline V CDR1 and CDR2: LGHDT, YNNKEL (reference sequence). This CDR3 comprises 13 residues. The CDR3 here is CASSQGTAEKLFF. In DNA form, the CDR3 reads TGTGCCAGCAGCCAGGGGACAGCTGAAAAACTGTTTTTT.

The V call is TRBV24-1, the J call TRBJ2-1, with TRBD2 matching 10 bases. This CDR3 has 16 amino acids. Germline V gives CDR1 KGHDR, CDR2 SFDVKD. Unmatched junction bases numbered 14, after V lost 9 bases and J lost 7 bases. The CDR3 nucleotides are TGTGCCACCGCCGGGACCGGACTAGCGGATCCTAATGAGCAGTTCTTC. This codes for CATAGTGLADPNEQFF.

The gene calls are TRBV4-1 and TRBJ1-4, with 7 positions matching TRBD1. The CDR3 has 18 residues. Germline trimming cut 4 bases from V and 0 bases from J; bases unmatched to any gene: 11. Germline V gene data show CDR1 as MGHRA and CDR2 as YSYEKL. CDR3 loop: CASSLPTRDRATNEKLFF. The CDR3 DNA sequence: TGCGCCAGCAGCCTTCCAACCCGGGACAGAGCAACTAATGAAAAACTGTTTTTT.

The chain has TRBV2 and TRBJ2-2; perhaps TRBD2 as D (7 bases). The CDR3 covers 17 residues. The ends were cut back, 6 bases at V and 5 bases at J, with 22 bases in the middle. Germline loops: CDR1 SNHLY, CDR2 FYNNEI. The CDR3 DNA is TGTGCCAGCAGCCTTCAACGGGGGGCCGGTAGAACCGGGGAGCTGTTTTTT. As protein: CASSLQRGAGRTGELFF.

The chain has TRBV6-5 and TRBJ1-1, with D possibly matching TRBD1 (6 bases). Germline assignment: CDR1 MNHEY and CDR2 SVGAGI. The CDR3 is made up of 13 amino acids. V was trimmed by 6 bases and J by 8 bases, leaving 16 bases between them. The CDR3 nucleotides are TGTGCCAGCAGCCGAGGGACACCCGTCGAAGCTTTCTTT. Translated: CASSRGTPVEAFF.